A single sample gave rise to the 6 T cell receptor beta chains below, sequenced in a study of blood T cell repertoires in COVID-19. The data were produced by immunoSEQ multiplex PCR, yet TCRdb's version contains in-frame clones alone and is incomplete. The sample includes roughly 100,000 clones, 79% of them seen just once. Sequenced material: peripheral blood. Receptors originate from a woman older than 75 with active or convalescent COVID-19.

This clone appeared a single time. The gene calls are TRBV9 and TRBJ2-3; 8 bases agree with TRBD2. The CDR3 covers 13 residues. The V gene's germline CDR1 is SGDLS and CDR2 YYNGEE. Trimming cost V 7 bases and J 3 bases; bases outside gene matches: 4. CDR3 in DNA: TGTGCCAGCGGGAGCGGGAGTACAGATACGCAGTATTTT. It translates to CASGSGSTDTQYF.

This clone was counted only a few times. The chain joins TRBV9 to TRBJ2-1; TRBD2 agrees at 8 bases. Germline V gives CDR1 SGDLS, CDR2 YYNGEE. The CDR3 has 17 amino acids. V was clipped by 3 bases and J by 7 bases; unmatched bases: 15. The CDR3 spells CASSAKYPGTSRNEQFF. For the CDR3, the DNA is TGTGCCAGCAGCGCAAAGTACCCCGGGACTAGTCGGAATGAGCAGTTCTTC. Using reference TRBV9 and TRBJ2-1 for the parts outside the CDR3, the full variable domain is DSGVTQTPKHLITATGQRVTLRCSPRSGDLSVYWYQQSLDQGLQFLIQYYNGEERAKGNILERFSAQQFPDLHSELNLSSLELGDSALYFCASSAKYPGTSRNEQFFGPGTRLTVL.

This clone was recorded only once. The chain employs TRBV11-3 and TRBJ1-1, with D tentatively TRBD1 (5 bases). Germline assignment: CDR1 SGHNT and CDR2 YENEEA. This CDR3 spans 13 amino acids. V lost 5 bases to trimming and J lost 3 bases, with 10 bases between them. The CDR3 here is CASSPGGDTEAFF. The CDR3 DNA follows: TGTGCCAGCAGCCCGGGAGGGGACACTGAAGCTTTCTTT.

V and J are TRBV5-1 and TRBJ2-5, with TRBD2 identical over 14 bases. Germline V lookup: CDR1 SGHRS, CDR2 YFSETQ. Unmatched junction bases numbered 6, after V lost 3 bases and J lost 5 bases. CDR3 length equals 16 residues. DNA for the CDR3: TGCGCCAGCAGCTCGGGACTAGCGGGAGTCGGGGAGACCCAGTACTTC. This translates into CASSSGLAGVGETQYF.

The CDR3 nucleotides read TGTGCCAGCAGCGCCGGGACTAGTCGACACGAGCAGTACTTC. This gives the protein CASSAGTSRHEQYF. The chain joins TRBV6-5 to TRBJ2-7; 8 bases map to TRBD2. The CDR3 spans 14 residues. J gave up 5 bases and V 6 bases, and 9 bases lay outside the gene matches. Germline CDR1 MNHEY, CDR2 SVGAGI.

This chain joins TRBV5-4 and TRBJ1-1; D gene uncertain. V was pared by 6 bases and J by 1 base, with 10 bases between. The germline V gene has CDR1 SGHNT and CDR2 YYREEE (reference sequence). The CDR3 consists of 13 residues. CDR3 DNA sequence: TGTGCCAGCACCACCCCGGGGAACACTGAAGCTTTCTTT. It translates to CASTTPGNTEAFF.